These T cell receptor beta chains were read from a single sample in a study of cytomegalovirus exposure and HLA in healthy donors. Assay: immunoSEQ multiplex PCR; the TCRdb copy retains only in-frame clones and omits some. Here the sample table reports about 150,000 clones. Sequencing was done on a sample of PBMCs. These receptors were taken from a woman between 45 and 60 years old in good health and CMV-seronegative. The CDR3 runs from the conserved cysteine through the conserved F or W. The order of the fields is D gene, J gene, V gene, CDR3 DNA, CDR3 protein. A D gene is named only where the DNA matches it firmly.

d_call: .; j_call: TRBJ1-4; v_call: TRBV5-1; cdr3_nt: TGCGCCAGCAGGAGGACATTTGACGAAAAACTGTTTTTT; cdr3_aa: CASRRTFDEKLFF
d_call: TRBD2; j_call: TRBJ2-2; v_call: TRBV5-1; cdr3_nt: TGCGCCAGCAGCTTGGTTCTAGCGGGTACCTCAGGGGAGCTGTTTTTT; cdr3_aa: CASSLVLAGTSGELFF
d_call: TRBD1; j_call: TRBJ1-1; v_call: TRBV5-6; cdr3_nt: TGTGCCAGCAGCCAAGGTGGACAGGCGGAGAACACTGAAGCTTTCTTT; cdr3_aa: CASSQGGQAENTEAFF
d_call: TRBD1; j_call: TRBJ2-5; v_call: TRBV28; cdr3_nt: TGTGCCAGCAGCCGTCCGGGACAGCAACAAGAGACCCAGTACTTC; cdr3_aa: CASSRPGQQQETQYF
d_call: .; j_call: TRBJ1-2; v_call: TRBV5-1; cdr3_nt: TGCGCCAGCAGCCAAGGACGGAGGGATCATGGCTACACCTTC; cdr3_aa: CASSQGRRDHGYTF
d_call: .; j_call: TRBJ1-2; v_call: TRBV19; cdr3_nt: TGTGCCAGTAGTGGCCCCCTCGGTTGGGGAGGCGGCTACACCTTC; cdr3_aa: CASSGPLGWGGGYTF
d_call: .; j_call: TRBJ2-1; v_call: TRBV28; cdr3_nt: TGTGCCAGCAGTCGGAGTGATGAGCAGTTCTTC; cdr3_aa: CASSRSDEQFF
d_call: .; j_call: TRBJ2-5; v_call: TRBV15; cdr3_nt: TGTGCCACCAGCAGAGATGGGCAGGGTCAGCAGTACTTC; cdr3_aa: CATSRDGQGQQYF
d_call: TRBD2; j_call: TRBJ2-1; v_call: TRBV6-1; cdr3_nt: TGTGCCAGCAGTGATTTTAGCGGGGGGGCCAATGAGCAGTTCTTC; cdr3_aa: CASSDFSGGANEQFF
d_call: TRBD1; j_call: TRBJ1-1; v_call: TRBV4-1; cdr3_nt: TGCGCCAGCAGCCAAGATCCGAGGGGGCTTAATGAAGCTTTCTTT; cdr3_aa: CASSQDPRGLNEAFF
d_call: .; j_call: TRBJ2-3; v_call: TRBV30; cdr3_nt: TGTGCCTGGAGTTTCCCGGTCACGGGTGGAGATACGCAGTATTTT; cdr3_aa: CAWSFPVTGGDTQYF
d_call: .; j_call: TRBJ2-2; v_call: TRBV19; cdr3_nt: TGTGCCAGTAGTATTCCGGGTAGCTTCGGGGAGCTGTTTTTT; cdr3_aa: CASSIPGSFGELFF
d_call: TRBD1; j_call: TRBJ1-5; v_call: TRBV16; cdr3_nt: TGTGCCAGCAGCGGACAGGGTGAGGGTCAGCCCCAGCATTTT; cdr3_aa: CASSGQGEGQPQHF
d_call: TRBD1; j_call: TRBJ2-7; v_call: TRBV29-1; cdr3_nt: TGCAGCGTTGAGGAGGCAGGGGGCTACGAGCAGTACTTC; cdr3_aa: CSVEEAGGYEQYF
d_call: TRBD2; j_call: TRBJ2-5; v_call: TRBV9; cdr3_nt: TGTGCCAGCAGCACTAGCGGGAGGGAGACCCAGTACTTC; cdr3_aa: CASSTSGRETQYF
d_call: .; j_call: TRBJ1-5; v_call: TRBV19; cdr3_nt: TGTGCCAGTAGTATAGATCCGGGGATCACGCCCCAGCATTTT; cdr3_aa: CASSIDPGITPQHF
d_call: TRBD1; j_call: TRBJ2-3; v_call: TRBV27; cdr3_nt: TGTGCCAGCAGTGCGGACAGGAGCACAGATACGCAGTATTTT; cdr3_aa: CASSADRSTDTQYF
d_call: .; j_call: TRBJ2-7; v_call: TRBV11-2; cdr3_nt: TGTGCCAGCAGCCGAGCTAAGTGGGACACGAATTACGAGCAGTACTTC; cdr3_aa: CASSRAKWDTNYEQYF
d_call: .; j_call: TRBJ1-4; v_call: TRBV18; cdr3_nt: TGTGCCAGCTCACCCCAAACAGGGCATGAAAAACTGTTTTTT; cdr3_aa: CASSPQTGHEKLFF
d_call: TRBD1; j_call: TRBJ1-2; v_call: TRBV4-1; cdr3_nt: TGCGCCAGCAGCACCCAGAAGGGCGACAGGGCATCATATGGCTACACCTTC; cdr3_aa: CASSTQKGDRASYGYTF
d_call: TRBD2; j_call: TRBJ2-2; v_call: TRBV28; cdr3_nt: TGTGCCAGCAGTTGGGGAGGACTAGGCGTGGACACCGGGGAGCTGTTTTTT; cdr3_aa: CASSWGGLGVDTGELFF
d_call: TRBD1; j_call: TRBJ2-7; v_call: TRBV11-2; cdr3_nt: TGTGCCAGCAGCCCGACAGGGGGGCTCTCCTACGAGCAGTACTTC; cdr3_aa: CASSPTGGLSYEQYF
d_call: TRBD1; j_call: TRBJ2-5; v_call: TRBV5-6; cdr3_nt: TGTGCCAGCAGCTTGAAACTGACAGGGGGTTACGAGACCCAGTACTTC; cdr3_aa: CASSLKLTGGYETQYF